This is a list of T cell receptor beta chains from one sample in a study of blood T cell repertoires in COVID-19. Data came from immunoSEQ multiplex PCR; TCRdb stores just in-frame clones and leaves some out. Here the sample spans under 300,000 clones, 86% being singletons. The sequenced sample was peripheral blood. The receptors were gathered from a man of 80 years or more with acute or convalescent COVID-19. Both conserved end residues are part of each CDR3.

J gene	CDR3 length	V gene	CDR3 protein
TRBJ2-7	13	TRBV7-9	CASRRDRGYEQYF
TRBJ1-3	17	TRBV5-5	CASSWGRAASSGNTIYF
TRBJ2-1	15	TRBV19	CASSLNGQGYNEQFF
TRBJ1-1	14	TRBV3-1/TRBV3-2	CASSQIGGNTEAFF
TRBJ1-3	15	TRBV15	CATRDRGRTGNTIYF
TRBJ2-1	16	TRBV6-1	CASSATGGRGYNEQFF
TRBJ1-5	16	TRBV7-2	CASSLYIGQINQPQHF
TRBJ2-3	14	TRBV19	CASSIDPSGGPQYF
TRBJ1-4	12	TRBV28	CATCPGNEKLFF
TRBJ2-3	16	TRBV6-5	CASSYSMRGGKDTQYF
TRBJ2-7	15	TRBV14	CASSQDAARSYEQYF
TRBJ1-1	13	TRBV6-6	CASQDRGSTEAFF
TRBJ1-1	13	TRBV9	CASSVSGTTEAFF
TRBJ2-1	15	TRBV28	CASTLGGGLSNEQFF
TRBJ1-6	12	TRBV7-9	CASSVPNTPLHF
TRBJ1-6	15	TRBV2	CASRTENVHNSPLHF
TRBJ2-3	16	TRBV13	CASSSYKGQGTDTQYF
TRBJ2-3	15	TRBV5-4	CASSHGRGGTDTQYF
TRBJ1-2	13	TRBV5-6	CASTVSPRVRYTF
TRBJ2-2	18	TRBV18	CASSPETSGLSNTGELFF
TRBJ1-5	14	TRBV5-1	CASSATGANQPQHF
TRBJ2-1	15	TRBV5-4	CASSTYQAGGVEQFF
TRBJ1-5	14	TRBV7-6	CASSPGQGGQPQHF
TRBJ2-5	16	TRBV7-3	CASSLGSGLGQETQYF
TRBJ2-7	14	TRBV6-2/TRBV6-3	CASSWDRGSYEQYF
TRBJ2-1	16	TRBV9	CASSVGVAGPYNEQFF
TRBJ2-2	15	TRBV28	CASSSPQGITGELFF
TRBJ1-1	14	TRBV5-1	CASAGTGLNTEAFF
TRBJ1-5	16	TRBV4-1	CASSQDAGGANQPQHF
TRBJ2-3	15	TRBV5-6	CASSWDRGPTDTQYF
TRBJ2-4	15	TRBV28	CASNEGGLAKNIQYF
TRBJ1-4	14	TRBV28	CASTPGQTPEKLFF
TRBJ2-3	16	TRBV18	CASSSLAGGDTDTQYF
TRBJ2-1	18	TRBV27	CASSFLGTSGIIRNEQFF
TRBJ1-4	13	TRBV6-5	CASSPPGQEKLFF
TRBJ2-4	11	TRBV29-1	CSVDETGAIYF